A selection of T cell receptor beta chains follows, all from one sample in a study of STAT5B mutations in CD4+ large granular lymphocyte leukemia. The assay was immunoSEQ multiplex PCR, and TCRdb's table has in-frame clones only and misses some. This table has about 35,000 clones, over 60% appearing once. Sequencing used CD4+ T cells from blood buffy coats. The receptors were sampled from a human donor in good health. Each CDR3 is given with its conserved first and last residue. A D gene is named only where the DNA matches it firmly. A row's size may be missing; if present it is once, few, many or a size class.

clone_size	d_call	v_call	j_call	cdr3_aa	cdr3_nt
-	TRBD2	TRBV10-3	TRBJ2-5	CAISESLLSSGTAGETQYF	TGTGCCATCAGTGAGAGCTTGTTATCGAGCGGGACGGCCGGAGAGACCCAGTACTTC
-	TRBD2	TRBV5-4	TRBJ2-3	CASSGGGAGTDTQYF	TGTGCCAGCAGTGGCGGGGGGGCCGGCACAGATACGCAGTATTTT
-	-	TRBV6-1	TRBJ2-7	CASRMATYEQYF	TGTGCCAGCAGAATGGCAACCTACGAGCAGTACTTC
-	TRBD1	TRBV7-2	TRBJ1-1	CASSPRPPGTGGGNTEAFF	TGTGCCAGCAGCCCCAGACCCCCCGGGACAGGGGGCGGGAACACTGAAGCTTTCTTT
-	-	TRBV6-1	TRBJ1-1	CASSDRVANTEAFF	TGTGCCAGCAGTGACAGGGTGGCGAACACTGAAGCTTTCTTT
-	-	TRBV7-6	TRBJ2-7	CASSLADSDSYEQYF	TGTGCCAGCAGCTTAGCGGACTCCGATTCATACGAGCAGTACTTC
-	TRBD2	TRBV6-1	TRBJ2-7	CAIRVAGAHEQYF	TGTGCCATCAGGGTAGCGGGAGCCCACGAGCAGTACTTC
few	TRBD1	TRBV7-9	TRBJ1-1	CASSLGTAEAFF	TGTGCCAGCAGCCTAGGGACAGCTGAAGCTTTCTTT
-	-	TRBV10-3	TRBJ1-5	CAISGGDQPQHF	TGTGCCATCAGTGGAGGAGATCAGCCCCAGCATTTT
-	TRBD2	TRBV29-1	TRBJ2-1	CSVTSGGFNEQFF	TGCAGCGTTACTAGCGGGGGGTTCAATGAGCAGTTCTTC
once	TRBD2	TRBV7-2	TRBJ2-1	CASSLVVSGGTNEQFF	TGTGCCAGCAGCTTAGTTGTTAGCGGGGGGACCAATGAGCAGTTCTTC
-	TRBD2	TRBV4-1	TRBJ2-7	CASSLAGGPYEQYF	TGCGCCAGCAGCCTAGCGGGGGGTCCCTACGAGCAGTACTTC
-	TRBD2	TRBV28	TRBJ2-7	CASSVGWGLAGYEQYF	TGTGCCAGCAGTGTCGGTTGGGGACTAGCGGGATACGAGCAGTACTTC
few	-	TRBV9	TRBJ1-4	CASSTSGESQKLFF	TGTGCCAGCAGCACGTCGGGGGAATCGCAAAAACTGTTTTTT
-	-	TRBV11-2	TRBJ1-3	CASSLDRALSGNTIYF	TGTGCCAGCAGCTTAGACAGGGCCCTCTCTGGAAACACCATATATTTT
few	TRBD1	TRBV4-1	TRBJ1-2	CASSQDPQGAQNYGYTF	TGCGCCAGCAGCCAAGATCCACAGGGGGCTCAAAACTATGGCTACACCTTC
-	TRBD1	TRBV27	TRBJ1-6	CASSLSTGWALHF	TGTGCCAGCAGTCTCTCGACAGGGTGGGCCCTCCACTTT
few	TRBD1	TRBV10-3	TRBJ2-7	CAISESGQGYEQYF	TGTGCCATCAGTGAGTCGGGACAGGGCTACGAGCAGTACTTC
few	-	TRBV19	TRBJ2-7	CASSITGGYEQYF	TGTGCCAGTAGTATTACCGGAGGCTACGAGCAGTACTTC
-	TRBD1	TRBV7-2	TRBJ2-1	CASSRRDSSYNEQFF	TGTGCCAGCAGCCGCCGGGACAGCTCCTACAATGAGCAGTTCTTC
few	TRBD2	TRBV7-8	TRBJ2-7	CATGTNSYEQYF	TGTGCCACCGGGACTAACTCCTACGAGCAGTACTTC
once	-	TRBV10-3	TRBJ1-2	CAISESGYGYTF	TGTGCCATCAGTGAGTCGGGCTATGGCTACACCTTC
-	TRBD2	TRBV15	TRBJ2-1	CATSRPASGNGDEQFF	TGTGCCACCAGCAGGCCAGCTAGCGGGAACGGGGATGAGCAGTTCTTC
once	-	TRBV18	TRBJ2-1	CASSPRPGSHPIKQFF	TGTGCCAGCTCACCACGGCCGGGATCCCACCCCATAAAGCAGTTCTTC
-	-	TRBV2	TRBJ2-7	CASSGDSYEQYF	TGTGCCAGCAGTGGTGACAGCTACGAGCAGTACTTC
once	-	TRBV7-2	TRBJ2-1	CASRRGPNNEQFF	TGTGCCAGCCGACGGGGCCCTAACAATGAGCAGTTCTTC
-	-	TRBV27	TRBJ2-3	CASRLRDTDTQYF	TGTGCCAGCAGGCTACGGGACACAGATACGCAGTATTTT
-	-	TRBV19	TRBJ1-2	CASSRGNYGYTF	TGTGCCAGTAGTAGAGGGAACTATGGCTACACCTTC
-	-	TRBV6-1	TRBJ2-4	CASSGGRGGPSAKNIQYF	TGTGCCAGCAGTGGAGGGAGGGGGGGGCCGTCTGCCAAAAACATTCAGTACTTC
-	-	TRBV2	TRBJ2-5	CATKAGETQYF	TGTGCCACCAAGGCGGGGGAGACCCAGTACTTC
few	-	TRBV27	TRBJ1-1	CASSLRENTEAFF	TGTGCCAGCAGTTTACGGGAGAACACTGAAGCTTTCTTT
few	-	TRBV6-5	TRBJ1-3	CASSYGDSDSGNTIYF	TGTGCCAGCAGTTACGGTGACAGCGACTCTGGAAACACCATATATTTT
-	TRBD2	TRBV11-2	TRBJ2-5	CASSPGLAEETQYF	TGTGCCAGCAGCCCAGGACTAGCGGAAGAGACCCAGTACTTC
-	TRBD2	TRBV6-5	TRBJ2-1	CASRDTSANEQFF	TGTGCCAGCAGGGATACTAGCGCCAATGAGCAGTTCTTC
-	TRBD1	TRBV5-4	TRBJ2-7	CASSGRQGLDEQYF	TGTGCCAGCAGCGGCCGACAGGGTCTCGACGAGCAGTACTTC
-	TRBD1	TRBV5-8	TRBJ1-2	CASSLGGTGRSGYTF	TGTGCCAGCAGCCTGGGGGGGACAGGGCGCTCTGGCTACACCTTC
-	-	TRBV19	TRBJ2-7	CASSTGSGEQYF	TGTGCCAGTAGTACCGGCTCTGGGGAGCAGTACTTC
-	-	TRBV6-1	TRBJ2-7	CASSGRDFSYEQYF	TGTGCCAGCAGTGGCCGGGACTTCTCCTACGAGCAGTACTTC
few	-	TRBV11-2	TRBJ1-2	CASSPTGDGYGYTF	TGTGCCAGCAGCCCCACTGGGGATGGCTATGGCTACACCTTC
-	TRBD2	TRBV7-8	TRBJ2-5	CASSPGPSGSPKETQYF	TGTGCCAGCAGCCCCGGCCCTAGCGGGAGTCCCAAAGAGACCCAGTACTTC
-	-	TRBV6-1	TRBJ2-7	CASSSLGGAPYEQYF	TGTGCCAGCAGTTCCCTAGGGGGGGCCCCCTACGAGCAGTACTTC
-	-	TRBV6-5	TRBJ2-5	CASRGIKETQYF	TGTGCCAGCAGGGGGATTAAAGAGACCCAGTACTTC
-	TRBD2	TRBV6-1	TRBJ2-2	CASSFLGGDTGELFF	TGTGCCAGCAGCTTCCTGGGGGGGGACACCGGGGAGCTGTTTTTT
-	TRBD2	TRBV11-3	TRBJ2-7	CASSLGAGTTPYEQYF	TGTGCCAGCAGCTTAGGGGCCGGGACTACCCCCTACGAGCAGTACTTC
-	-	TRBV2	TRBJ1-2	CASRESGPSNYGYTF	TGTGCCAGCAGGGAATCCGGGCCTTCAAACTATGGCTACACCTTC
once	-	TRBV6-5	TRBJ1-3	CASSRDPSSGNTIYF	TGTGCCAGCAGCCGCGACCCGAGCTCTGGAAACACCATATATTTT
-	-	TRBV5-1	TRBJ1-1	CASSGGTLNTEAFF	TGCGCCAGCAGCGGAGGGACTTTGAACACTGAAGCTTTCTTT